This TCR beta chain was captured in a study of blood T cells in healthy people across ages. Across the whole study: Per two T cells, about one barcoded beta molecule was captured through template switching. Study-wide results and limits: As age increased, TCR beta diversity per million T cells fell in a roughly linear fashion. Greater diversity and more naive CD4+ cells were seen in long-lived donors than in aged donors.

Combining a sample-barcoded 5' primer with a J-beta primer mix, a second PCR ran for about 6 to 12 cycles. TCRdb re-analysed the 5' RACE reads in MiXCR, keeping a single row per CDR3 protein. Here the sample spans more than 800,000 distinct CDR3 sequences, under 35% being singletons. Total RNA amounts of at least 5 micrograms were extracted per sample. Concerning this clonotype itself: Its antigen remains unknown. This may be a read error: a much more frequent sequence differs by one nucleotide.

This receptor was identified in an elderly woman in good health. Sequencing was done on a sample of blood.

CDR3 amino acids: CASSSLGGPNEQFF. DNA of the CDR3: TGCGCCAGCAGCTCGCTCGGGGGGCCGAATGAGCAGTTCTTC. The chain has TRBV5-1 and TRBJ2-1, with a possible D match to TRBD2 (7 bases). Looked up from germline, CDR1 is SGHRS and CDR2 is YFSETQ. This CDR3 is 14 amino acids long. V lost 3 bases and J lost 7, with 14 bases in between.